Listed below are T cell receptor beta chains from one sample, sequenced in a study of cytomegalovirus exposure and HLA in healthy donors. The data were produced by immunoSEQ multiplex PCR, yet TCRdb's version contains in-frame clones alone and is incomplete. The repertoire holds roughly 60,000 clones, less than 85% seen once, with roughly 5.3% in the top ten. Material: PBMCs. These receptors originate from a woman in her twenties or thirties in good health and CMV-seronegative. CDR3s include the opening cysteine and the closing phenylalanine or tryptophan. The order of the fields is V gene, clone size, D gene, J gene, CDR3 DNA, CDR3 protein. A D gene is named only where the DNA matches it firmly. Size tells how often a clone was seen (once, few, many) or the class of an expanded clone, and some rows leave it out.

TRBV2	-	-	TRBJ2-3	TGTGCCAGCAGTGGACTAGGGGATACGCAGTATTTT	CASSGLGDTQYF
TRBV5-1	medium-sized	TRBD1	TRBJ2-3	TGCGCCAGCAGCTGGGGACAGCGGACAGATACGCAGTATTTT	CASSWGQRTDTQYF
TRBV28	-	TRBD1	TRBJ2-5	TGTGCCAGCAGTCCCATCGGGACAGGGGGATTCGGTGAGACCCAGTACTTC	CASSPIGTGGFGETQYF
TRBV29-1	-	TRBD1	TRBJ1-4	TGCAGCGGTGGGGACAGGGTTAATGAAAAACTGTTTTTT	CSGGDRVNEKLFF
TRBV28	-	TRBD2	TRBJ2-3	TGTGCCAGCAGGGGTAGTAGCGGTGGGGGGGCAGATACGCAGTATTTT	CASRGSSGGGADTQYF
TRBV7-8	-	TRBD1	TRBJ2-3	TGTGCCAGCAGCTCACTGGGACAGCCATCCACAGATACGCAGTATTTT	CASSSLGQPSTDTQYF
TRBV5-1	once	-	TRBJ2-1	TGCGCCAGCAGCCTACAGACAGGCCACTATTATGAGCAGTTCTTC	CASSLQTGHYYEQFF
TRBV7-6	-	-	TRBJ1-3	TGTGCCAGCAGCTTAGCAGCAACTGGAAACACCATATATTTT	CASSLAATGNTIYF
TRBV18	-	-	TRBJ1-4	TGTGCCAGCTCACCACCGTCGGGAAGCAAATCTCATGAAAAACTGTTTTTT	CASSPPSGSKSHEKLFF
TRBV11-2	-	-	TRBJ2-1	TGTGCCAGCAGCGCGATGACAGTAGACAATGAGCAGTTCTTC	CASSAMTVDNEQFF
TRBV7-2	-	-	TRBJ1-1	TGTGCCAGCAGCTTAATCCGGTTTAACACTGAAGCTTTCTTT	CASSLIRFNTEAFF
TRBV29-1	-	TRBD2	TRBJ2-1	TGCAGCGCACTAGCGGGAACACGATACAATGAGCAGTTCTTC	CSALAGTRYNEQFF
TRBV9	-	-	TRBJ1-1	TGTGCCAGCAGCGCCTGGGGCAACACTGAAGCTTTCTTT	CASSAWGNTEAFF
TRBV19	-	TRBD1	TRBJ1-5	TGTGCCAGCACAGGGGGCCTGGGCAATCAGCCCCAGCATTTT	CASTGGLGNQPQHF
TRBV6-6	few	-	TRBJ2-2	TGTGCCAGCAGCCGCGTGGGGGGAGAAAACACCGGGGAGCTGTTTTTT	CASSRVGGENTGELFF
TRBV29-1	-	-	TRBJ2-1	TGCAGTGTCCTTACTCCTTCAGGTGAGCAGTTCTTC	CSVLTPSGEQFF